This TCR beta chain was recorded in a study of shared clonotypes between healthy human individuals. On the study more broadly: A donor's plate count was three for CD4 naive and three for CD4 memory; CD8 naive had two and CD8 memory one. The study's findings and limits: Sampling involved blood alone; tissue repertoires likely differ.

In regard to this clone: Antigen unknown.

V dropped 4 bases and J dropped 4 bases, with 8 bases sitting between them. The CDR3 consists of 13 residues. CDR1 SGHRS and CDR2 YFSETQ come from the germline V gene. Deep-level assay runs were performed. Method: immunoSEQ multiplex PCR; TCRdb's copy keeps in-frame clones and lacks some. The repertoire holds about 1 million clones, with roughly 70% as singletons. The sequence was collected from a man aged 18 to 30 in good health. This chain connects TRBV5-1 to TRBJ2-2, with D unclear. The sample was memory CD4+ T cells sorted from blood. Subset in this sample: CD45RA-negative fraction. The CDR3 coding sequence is TGCGCCAGCAGCCCCCTTAGCACCGGGGAGCTGTTTTTT. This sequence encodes CASSPLSTGELFF.